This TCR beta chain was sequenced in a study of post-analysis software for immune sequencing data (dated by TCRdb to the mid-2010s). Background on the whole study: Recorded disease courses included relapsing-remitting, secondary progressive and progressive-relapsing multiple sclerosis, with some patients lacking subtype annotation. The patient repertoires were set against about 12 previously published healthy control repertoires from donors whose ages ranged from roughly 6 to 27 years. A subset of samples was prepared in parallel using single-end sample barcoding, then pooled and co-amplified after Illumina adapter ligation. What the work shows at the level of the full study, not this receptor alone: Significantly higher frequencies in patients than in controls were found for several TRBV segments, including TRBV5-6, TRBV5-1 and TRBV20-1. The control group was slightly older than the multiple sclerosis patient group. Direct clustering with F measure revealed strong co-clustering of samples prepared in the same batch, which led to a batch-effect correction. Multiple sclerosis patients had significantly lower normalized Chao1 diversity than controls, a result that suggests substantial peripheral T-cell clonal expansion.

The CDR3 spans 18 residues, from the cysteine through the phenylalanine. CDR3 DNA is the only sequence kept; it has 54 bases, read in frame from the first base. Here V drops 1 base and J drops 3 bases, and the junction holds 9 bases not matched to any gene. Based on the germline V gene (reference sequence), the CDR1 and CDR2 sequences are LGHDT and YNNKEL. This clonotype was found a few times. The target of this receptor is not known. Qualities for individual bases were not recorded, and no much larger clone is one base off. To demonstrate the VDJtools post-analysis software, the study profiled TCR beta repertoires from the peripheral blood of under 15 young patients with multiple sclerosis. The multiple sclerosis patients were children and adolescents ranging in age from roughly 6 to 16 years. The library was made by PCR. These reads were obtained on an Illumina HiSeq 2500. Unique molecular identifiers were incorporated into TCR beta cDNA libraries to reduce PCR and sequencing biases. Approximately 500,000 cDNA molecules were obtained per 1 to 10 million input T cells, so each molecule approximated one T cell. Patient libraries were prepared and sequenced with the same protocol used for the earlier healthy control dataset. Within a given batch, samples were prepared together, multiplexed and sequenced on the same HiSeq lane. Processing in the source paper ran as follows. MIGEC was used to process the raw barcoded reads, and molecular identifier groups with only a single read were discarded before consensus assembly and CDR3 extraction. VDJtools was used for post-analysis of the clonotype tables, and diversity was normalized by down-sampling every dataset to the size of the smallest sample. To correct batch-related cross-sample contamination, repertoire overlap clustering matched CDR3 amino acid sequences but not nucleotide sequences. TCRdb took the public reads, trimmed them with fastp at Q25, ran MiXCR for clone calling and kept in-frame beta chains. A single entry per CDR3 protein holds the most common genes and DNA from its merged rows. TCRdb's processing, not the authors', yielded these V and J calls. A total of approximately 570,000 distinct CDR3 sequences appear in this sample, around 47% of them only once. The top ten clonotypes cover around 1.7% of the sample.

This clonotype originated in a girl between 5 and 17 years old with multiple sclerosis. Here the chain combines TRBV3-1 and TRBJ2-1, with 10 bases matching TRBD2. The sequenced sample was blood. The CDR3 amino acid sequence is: CASSQVTSGLKVYNEQFF. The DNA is TGTGCCAGCAGCCAAGTGACTAGCGGGCTAAAAGTCTACAATGAGCAGTTCTTC.